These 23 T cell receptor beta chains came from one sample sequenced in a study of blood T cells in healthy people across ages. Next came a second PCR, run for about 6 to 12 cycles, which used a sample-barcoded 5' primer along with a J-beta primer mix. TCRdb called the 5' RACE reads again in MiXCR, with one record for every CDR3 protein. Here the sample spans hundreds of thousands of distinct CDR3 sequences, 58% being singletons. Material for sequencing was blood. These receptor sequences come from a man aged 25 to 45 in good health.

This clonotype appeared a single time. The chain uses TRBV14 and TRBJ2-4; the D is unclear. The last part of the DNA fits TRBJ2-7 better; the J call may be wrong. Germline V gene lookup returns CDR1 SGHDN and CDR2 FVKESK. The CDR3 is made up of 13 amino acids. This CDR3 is CASSQDYRNEQYF. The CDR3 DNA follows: TGTGCCAGCAGCCAAGATTATCGGAACGAGCAGTACTTC.

CDR3 sequence: CASSLGGVVRNEQFF. CDR3 in DNA: TGTGCCAGCAGCTTAGGTGGAGTTGTGCGGAATGAGCAGTTCTTC. V and J are TRBV7-2 and TRBJ2-1; no reliable D call. Germline V gene sequence: CDR1 SGHTA, CDR2 FQGNSA. With 1 base removed from V and 7 bases from J, the gap between germline ends came to 14 bases. The CDR3 sequence is 15 residues long.

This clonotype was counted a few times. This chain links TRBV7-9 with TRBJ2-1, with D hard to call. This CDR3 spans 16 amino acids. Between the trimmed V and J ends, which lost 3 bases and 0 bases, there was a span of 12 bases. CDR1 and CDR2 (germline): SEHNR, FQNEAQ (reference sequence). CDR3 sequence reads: CASSFRTMSSYNEQFF. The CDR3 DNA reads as TGTGCCAGCAGCTTCAGAACCATGAGCTCCTACAATGAGCAGTTCTTC.

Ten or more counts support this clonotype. This CDR3 reads CASCEGYNEQFF. The CDR3 coding sequence is TGTGCCAGCTGCGAGGGGTACAATGAGCAGTTCTTC. The chain employs TRBV7-9 and TRBJ2-1; D is possibly TRBD1 or TRBD2 (5 bases each). V lost 8 bases and J lost 4, with 9 bases in between. CDR3 length: 12 residues. Germline CDR1 SEHNR, CDR2 FQNEAQ (reference sequence).

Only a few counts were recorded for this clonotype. The CDR3 DNA reads as TGTGCCAGCAGCTACAGGGTACAATCACCCCTCCACTTT. This translates into CASSYRVQSPLHF. V usage is TRBV7-2 and J usage is TRBJ1-6; D is possibly TRBD1 (6 bases). The V gene's germline CDR1 is SGHTA and CDR2 FQGNSA. Trimming removed 4 bases from V and 10 bases from J, with 11 bases in between. The CDR3 runs to 13 residues.

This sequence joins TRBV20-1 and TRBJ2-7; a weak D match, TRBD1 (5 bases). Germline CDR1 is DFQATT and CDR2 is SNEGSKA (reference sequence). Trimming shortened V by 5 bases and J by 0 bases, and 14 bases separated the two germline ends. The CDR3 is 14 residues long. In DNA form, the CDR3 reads TGCAGTGCTTACAGGACGTACGACTCCTACGAGCAGTACTTC. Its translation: CSAYRTYDSYEQYF.

As DNA, the CDR3 is TGTGCCAGCAGCCAATCTACCACGACTCCGAACACTGAAGCTTTCTTT. Its protein is CASSQSTTTPNTEAFF. The genes are TRBV4-2 and TRBJ1-1, with unresolved D. The germline V gene has CDR1 LGHNA and CDR2 YNFKEQ. Trimming removed 2 bases from V and 1 base from J, with 14 bases in between. This CDR3 spans 16 amino acids.

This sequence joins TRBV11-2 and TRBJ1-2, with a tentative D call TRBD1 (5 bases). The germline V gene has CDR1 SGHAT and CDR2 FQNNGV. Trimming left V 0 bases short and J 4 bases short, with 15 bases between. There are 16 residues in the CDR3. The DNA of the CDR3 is TGTGCCAGCAGCTTAGAGGGGCAAGTCGTTTTCTATGGCTACACCTTC. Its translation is CASSLEGQVVFYGYTF.

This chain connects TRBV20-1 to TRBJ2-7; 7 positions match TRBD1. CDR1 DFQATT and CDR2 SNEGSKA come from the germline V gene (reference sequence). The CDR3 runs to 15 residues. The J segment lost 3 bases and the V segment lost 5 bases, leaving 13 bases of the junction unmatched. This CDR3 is CSAPKAGTERYEQYF. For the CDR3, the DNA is TGCAGTGCTCCGAAAGCCGGGACAGAGCGCTACGAGCAGTACTTC.

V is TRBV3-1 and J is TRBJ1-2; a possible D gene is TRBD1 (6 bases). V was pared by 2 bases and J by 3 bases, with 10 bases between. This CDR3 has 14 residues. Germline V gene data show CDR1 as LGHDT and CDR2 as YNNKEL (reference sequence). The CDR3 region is CASSQHRDYYGYTF. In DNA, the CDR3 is TGTGCCAGCAGCCAACACAGGGACTACTATGGCTACACCTTC.

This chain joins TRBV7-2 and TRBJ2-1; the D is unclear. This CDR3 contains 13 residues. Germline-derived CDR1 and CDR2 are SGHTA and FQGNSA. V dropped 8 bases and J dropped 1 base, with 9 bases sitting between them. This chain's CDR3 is CASRAASYNEQFF. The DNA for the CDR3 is TGTGCCAGCCGGGCGGCTTCCTACAATGAGCAGTTCTTC.

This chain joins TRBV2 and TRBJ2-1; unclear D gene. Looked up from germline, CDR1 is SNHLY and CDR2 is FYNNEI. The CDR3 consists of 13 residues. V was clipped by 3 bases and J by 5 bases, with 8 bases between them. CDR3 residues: CASSERSDNEQFF. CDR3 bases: TGTGCCAGCAGTGAGCGGTCAGACAATGAGCAGTTCTTC.

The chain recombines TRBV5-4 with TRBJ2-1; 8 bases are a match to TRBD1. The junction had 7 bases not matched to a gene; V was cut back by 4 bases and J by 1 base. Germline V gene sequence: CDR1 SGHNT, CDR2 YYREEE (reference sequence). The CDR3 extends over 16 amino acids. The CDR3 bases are TGTGCCAGCAGCCGACAGGGGCCTTCTTCCTACAATGAGCAGTTCTTC. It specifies CASSRQGPSSYNEQFF.

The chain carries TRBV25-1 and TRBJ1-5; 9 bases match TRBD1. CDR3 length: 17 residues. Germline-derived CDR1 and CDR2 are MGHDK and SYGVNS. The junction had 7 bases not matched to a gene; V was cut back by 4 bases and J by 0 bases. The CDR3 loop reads CASSGGQGAYSNQPQHF. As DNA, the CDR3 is TGTGCCAGCAGTGGGGGACAGGGTGCTTATAGCAATCAGCCCCAGCATTTT.

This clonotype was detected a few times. In nucleotides, the CDR3 is TGCAGTGCTAGAGATACAGGGAAAGAGACCCAGTACTTC. Translation: CSARDTGKETQYF. V and J are TRBV20-1 and TRBJ2-5, with D maybe TRBD1 (6 bases). Germline CDR1 and CDR2: DFQATT and SNEGSKA (reference sequence). CDR3 size: 13 residues. Trimming left V 0 bases short and J 3 bases short, with 8 bases between.

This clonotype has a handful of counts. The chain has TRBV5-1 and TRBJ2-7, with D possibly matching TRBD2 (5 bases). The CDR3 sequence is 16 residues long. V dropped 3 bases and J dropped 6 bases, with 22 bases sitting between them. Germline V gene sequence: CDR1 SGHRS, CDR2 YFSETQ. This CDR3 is CASSSLLRGGLTEQYF. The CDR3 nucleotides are TGCGCCAGCAGCTCGCTGCTCCGAGGAGGCCTTACCGAGCAGTACTTC.

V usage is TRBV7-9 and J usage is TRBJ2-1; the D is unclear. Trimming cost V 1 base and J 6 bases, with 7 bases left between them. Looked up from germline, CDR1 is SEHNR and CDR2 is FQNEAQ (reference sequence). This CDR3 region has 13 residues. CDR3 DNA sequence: TGTGCCAGCAGCTTAGTAAGCCGCAATGAGCAGTTCTTC. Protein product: CASSLVSRNEQFF. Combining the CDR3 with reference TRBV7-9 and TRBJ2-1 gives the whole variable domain DTGVSQNPRHKITKRGQNVTFRCDPISEHNRLYWYRQTLGQGPEFLTYFQNEAQLEKSRLLSDRFSAERPKGSFSTLEIQRTEQGDSAMYLCASSLVSRNEQFFGPGTRLTVL.

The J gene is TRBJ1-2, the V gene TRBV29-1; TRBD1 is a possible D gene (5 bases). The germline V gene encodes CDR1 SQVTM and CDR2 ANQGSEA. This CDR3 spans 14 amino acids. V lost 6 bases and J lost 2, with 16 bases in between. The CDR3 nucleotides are TGCAGCGTCCAAGGGGCCGCGGCAAACTATGGCTACACCTTC. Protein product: CSVQGAAANYGYTF.

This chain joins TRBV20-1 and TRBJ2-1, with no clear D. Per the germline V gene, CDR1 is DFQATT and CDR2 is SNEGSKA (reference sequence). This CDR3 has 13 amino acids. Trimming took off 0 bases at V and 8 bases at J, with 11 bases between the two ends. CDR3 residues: CSARESSRHEQFF. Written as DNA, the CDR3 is TGCAGTGCTAGAGAAAGTTCTCGGCATGAGCAGTTCTTC.

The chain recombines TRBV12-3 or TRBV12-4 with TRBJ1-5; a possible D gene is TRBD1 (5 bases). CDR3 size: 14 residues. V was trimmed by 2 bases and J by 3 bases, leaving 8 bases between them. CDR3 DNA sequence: TGTGCCAGCAGTTTATCAGGGTCCAATCAGCCCCAGCATTTT. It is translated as CASSLSGSNQPQHF.

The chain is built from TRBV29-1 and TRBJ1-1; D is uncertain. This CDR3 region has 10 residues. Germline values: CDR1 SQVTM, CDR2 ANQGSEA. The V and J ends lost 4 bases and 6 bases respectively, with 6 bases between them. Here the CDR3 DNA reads TGCAGCGTTGTGTCTCCTGAAGCTTTCTTT. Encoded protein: CSVVSPEAFF.

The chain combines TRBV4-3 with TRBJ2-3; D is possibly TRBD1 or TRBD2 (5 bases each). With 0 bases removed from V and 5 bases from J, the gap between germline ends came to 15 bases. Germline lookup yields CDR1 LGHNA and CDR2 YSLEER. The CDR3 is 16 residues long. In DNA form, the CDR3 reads TGCGCCAGCAGCCAAGATGGTCCAGGGAGTGGAGATACGCAGTATTTT. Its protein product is CASSQDGPGSGDTQYF.

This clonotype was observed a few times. CDR3 protein: CASCVDRAEPQHF. DNA of the CDR3: TGTGCCAGCTGCGTGGACAGGGCCGAGCCCCAGCATTTT. The chain combines TRBV21-1 with TRBJ1-5; TRBD1 is the table's D call, not checked against the DNA. TRBV21-1 is given as a pseudogene. The CDR3 has 13 amino acids.